One sample yielded the 3 T cell receptor beta chains listed below, sequenced in a study of tumor-infiltrating lymphocytes in oesophageal squamous cell carcinoma. TCRdb called the PCR reads again in MiXCR, with one record for every CDR3 protein. The data hold about 12,000 distinct CDR3 sequences, with over 50% observed a single time. Sequences were obtained from esophageal tumor tissue. These receptors all come from a female donor with esophageal squamous cell carcinoma.

The chain combines TRBV7-6 with TRBJ2-5; 12 bases agree with TRBD2. Per germline, CDR1 SGHVS and CDR2 FNYEAQ. The CDR3 spans 16 residues. With 1 base clipped from V and 4 bases from J, the junction kept 4 bases outside the gene matches. Here the CDR3 DNA reads TGTGCCAGCAGCTTAGGGACTAGCGGGGTTCGAGAGACCCAGTACTTC. Translating it yields CASSLGTSGVRETQYF. The full variable domain, its missing parts supplied by reference TRBV7-6 and TRBJ2-5, is GAGVSQSPRYKVTKRGQDVALRCDPISGHVSLYWYRQALGQGPEFLTYFNYEAQQDKSGLPNDRFSAERPEGSISTLTIQRTEQRDSAMYRCASSLGTSGVRETQYFGPGTRLLVL.

This clonotype was observed many times. V usage is TRBV6-6 and J usage is TRBJ1-2; D perhaps matches TRBD1 (5 bases). V dropped 2 bases and J dropped 6 bases, with 10 bases sitting between them. The CDR3 is made up of 13 amino acids. The germline gives CDR1 MNHNY, CDR2 SVGAGI (reference sequence). The CDR3 is CASSYGRQNGYTF. DNA of the CDR3: TGTGCCAGCAGTTACGGGAGACAGAATGGCTACACCTTC.

This clonotype was picked up many times. The chain uses TRBV6-4 and TRBJ1-1, with D unclear. Germline CDR1 and CDR2: MRHNA and SNTAGT. V lost 5 bases and J 5 bases, leaving 12 bases between the germline ends. The length of the CDR3 is 13 residues. The CDR3 DNA reads TGTGCCAGCAGTAGAACCCTCCAGACTGAAGCTTTCTTT. Translating gives CASSRTLQTEAFF.